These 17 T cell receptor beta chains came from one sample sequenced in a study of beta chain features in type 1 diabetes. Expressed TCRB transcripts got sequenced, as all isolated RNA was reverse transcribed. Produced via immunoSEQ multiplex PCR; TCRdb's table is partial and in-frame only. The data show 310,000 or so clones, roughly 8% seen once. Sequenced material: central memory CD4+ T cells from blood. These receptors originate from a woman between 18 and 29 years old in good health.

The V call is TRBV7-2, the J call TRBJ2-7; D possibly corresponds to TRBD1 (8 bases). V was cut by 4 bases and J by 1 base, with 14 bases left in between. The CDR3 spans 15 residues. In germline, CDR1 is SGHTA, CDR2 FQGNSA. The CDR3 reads CASSWGGQVSYEQYF. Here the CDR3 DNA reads TGTGCCAGCAGCTGGGGGGGACAGGTTTCCTACGAGCAGTACTTC.

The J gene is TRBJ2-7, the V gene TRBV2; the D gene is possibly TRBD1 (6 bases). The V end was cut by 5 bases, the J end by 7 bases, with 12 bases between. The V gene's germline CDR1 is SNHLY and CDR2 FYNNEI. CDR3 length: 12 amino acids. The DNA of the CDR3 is TGTGCCAGCAGTCTACAGGGATGGGAGCAGTACTTC. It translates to CASSLQGWEQYF.

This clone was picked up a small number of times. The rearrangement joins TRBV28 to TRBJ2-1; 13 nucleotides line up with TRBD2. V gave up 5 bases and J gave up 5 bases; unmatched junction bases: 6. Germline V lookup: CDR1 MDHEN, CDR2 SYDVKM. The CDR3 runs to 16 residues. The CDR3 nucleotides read TGTGCCAGCAGTATGCGGACTAGCGGGAGTCACAATGAGCAGTTCTTC. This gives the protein CASSMRTSGSHNEQFF.

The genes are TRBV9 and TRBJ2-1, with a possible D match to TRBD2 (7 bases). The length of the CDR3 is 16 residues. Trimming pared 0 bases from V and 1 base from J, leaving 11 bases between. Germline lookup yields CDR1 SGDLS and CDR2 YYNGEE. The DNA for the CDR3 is TGTGCCAGCAGCGTAGTGGGAGGGGGGTCCTACAATGAGCAGTTCTTC. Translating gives CASSVVGGGSYNEQFF. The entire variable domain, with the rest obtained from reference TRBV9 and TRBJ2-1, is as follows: DSGVTQTPKHLITATGQRVTLRCSPRSGDLSVYWYQQSLDQGLQFLIQYYNGEERAKGNILERFSAQQFPDLHSELNLSSLELGDSALYFCASSVVGGGSYNEQFFGPGTRLTVL.

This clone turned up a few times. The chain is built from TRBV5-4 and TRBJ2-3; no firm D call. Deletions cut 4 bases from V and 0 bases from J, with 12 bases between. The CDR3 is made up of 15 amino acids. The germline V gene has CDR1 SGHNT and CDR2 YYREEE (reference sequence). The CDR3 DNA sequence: TGTGCCAGCAGCATTGCTACCTCAAGCACAGATACGCAGTATTTT. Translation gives CASSIATSSTDTQYF. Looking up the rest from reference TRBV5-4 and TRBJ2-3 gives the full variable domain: ETGVTQSPTHLIKTRGQQVTLRCSSQSGHNTVSWYQQALGQGPQFIFQYYREEENGRGNFPPRFSGLQFPNYSSELNVNALELDDSALYLCASSIATSSTDTQYFGPGTRLTVL.

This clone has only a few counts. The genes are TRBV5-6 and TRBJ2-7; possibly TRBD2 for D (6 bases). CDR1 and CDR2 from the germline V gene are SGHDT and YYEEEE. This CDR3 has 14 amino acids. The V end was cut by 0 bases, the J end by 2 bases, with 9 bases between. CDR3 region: CASSLDASAYEQYF. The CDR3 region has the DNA TGTGCCAGCAGCTTGGATGCTAGCGCCTACGAGCAGTACTTC.

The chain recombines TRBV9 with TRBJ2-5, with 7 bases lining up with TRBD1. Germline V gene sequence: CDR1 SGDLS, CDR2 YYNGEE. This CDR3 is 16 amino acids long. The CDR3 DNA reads TGTGCGAGCGGAAAAAGGGGACAGCTCGATAGGGAGACCCAGTACTTC. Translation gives CASGKRGQLDRETQYF.

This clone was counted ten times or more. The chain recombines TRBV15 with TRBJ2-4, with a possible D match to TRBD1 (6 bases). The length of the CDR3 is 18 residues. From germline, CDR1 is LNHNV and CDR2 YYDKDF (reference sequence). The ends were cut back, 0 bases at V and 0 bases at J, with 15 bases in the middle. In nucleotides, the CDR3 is TGTGCCACCAGCAGAGATCTTAGGACAGACATAGCCAAAAACATTCAGTACTTC. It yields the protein CATSRDLRTDIAKNIQYF.

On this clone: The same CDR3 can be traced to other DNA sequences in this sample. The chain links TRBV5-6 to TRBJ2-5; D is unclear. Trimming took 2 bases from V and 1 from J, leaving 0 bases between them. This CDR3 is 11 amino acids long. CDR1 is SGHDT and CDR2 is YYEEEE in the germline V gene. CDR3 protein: CASSFQETQYF. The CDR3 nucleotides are TGTGCCAGCAGCTTCCAAGAGACCCAGTACTTC. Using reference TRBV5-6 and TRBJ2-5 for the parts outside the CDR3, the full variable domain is DAGVTQSPTHLIKTRGQQVTLRCSPKSGHDTVSWYQQALGQGPQFIFQYYEEEERQRGNFPDRFSGHQFPNYSSELNVNALLLGDSALYLCASSFQETQYFGPGTRLLVL.

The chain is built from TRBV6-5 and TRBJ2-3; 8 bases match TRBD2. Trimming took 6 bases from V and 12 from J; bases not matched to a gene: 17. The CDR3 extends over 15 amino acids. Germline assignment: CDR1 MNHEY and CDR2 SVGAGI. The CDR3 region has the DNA TGTGCCAGCAGGGATTGGCGGGAGGCGGCGGGGACCCAGTATTTT. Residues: CASRDWREAAGTQYF.

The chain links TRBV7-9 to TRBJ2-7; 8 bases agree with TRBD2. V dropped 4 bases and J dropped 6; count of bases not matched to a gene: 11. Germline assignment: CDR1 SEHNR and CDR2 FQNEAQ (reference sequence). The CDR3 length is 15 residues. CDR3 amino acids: CASSSRREGGAEQYF. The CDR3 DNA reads TGTGCCAGCAGCTCACGCCGGGAGGGAGGTGCCGAGCAGTACTTC.

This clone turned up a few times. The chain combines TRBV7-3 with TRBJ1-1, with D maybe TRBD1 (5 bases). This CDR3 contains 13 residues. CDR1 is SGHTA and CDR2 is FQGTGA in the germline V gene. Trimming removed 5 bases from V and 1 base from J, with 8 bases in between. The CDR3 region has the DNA TGTGCCAGCAGCAGGGGACGGAACACTGAAGCTTTCTTT. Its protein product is CASSRGRNTEAFF. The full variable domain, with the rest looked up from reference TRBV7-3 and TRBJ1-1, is GAGVSQTPSNKVTEKGKYVELRCDPISGHTALYWYRQSLGQGPEFLIYFQGTGAADDSGLPNDRFFAVRPEGSVSTLKIQRTERGDSAVYLCASSRGRNTEAFFGQGTRLTVV.

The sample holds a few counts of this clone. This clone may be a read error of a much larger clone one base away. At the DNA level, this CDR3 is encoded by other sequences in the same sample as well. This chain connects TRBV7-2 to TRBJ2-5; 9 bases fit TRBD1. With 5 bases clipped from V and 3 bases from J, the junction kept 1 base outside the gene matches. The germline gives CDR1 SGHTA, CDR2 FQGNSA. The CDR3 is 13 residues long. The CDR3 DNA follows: TGTGCCAGCAGCCGGGACAGGGAAGAGACCCAGTACTTC. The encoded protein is CASSRDREETQYF.

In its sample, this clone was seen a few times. The CDR3 coding sequence is TGTGCCAGCAGTTTCGACAGGGCAGCCTACGAGCAGTACTTC. It yields the protein CASSFDRAAYEQYF. The V and J genes are TRBV6-5 and TRBJ2-7; 7 bases align to TRBD1. V was pared by 4 bases and J by 2 bases, with 5 bases of the junction left unmatched. Per germline, CDR1 MNHEY and CDR2 SVGAGI. This CDR3 is built from 14 residues.

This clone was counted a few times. The CDR3 DNA reads TGTGCCAGCGGACCCGTTGGAGATACGCAGTATTTT. Its protein is CASGPVGDTQYF. The chain combines TRBV2 with TRBJ2-3; D gene ambiguous. CDR3 length equals 12 residues. Germline values: CDR1 SNHLY, CDR2 FYNNEI. The V gene lost 8 bases and the J gene lost 5 bases, with 11 bases spanning the gap.

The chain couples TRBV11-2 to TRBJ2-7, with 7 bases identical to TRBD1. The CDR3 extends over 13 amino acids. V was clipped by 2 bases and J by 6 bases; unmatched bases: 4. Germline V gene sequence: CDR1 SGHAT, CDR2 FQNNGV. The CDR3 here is CASSLKTGREQYF. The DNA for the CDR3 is TGTGCCAGCAGCTTAAAGACAGGGCGCGAGCAGTACTTC.

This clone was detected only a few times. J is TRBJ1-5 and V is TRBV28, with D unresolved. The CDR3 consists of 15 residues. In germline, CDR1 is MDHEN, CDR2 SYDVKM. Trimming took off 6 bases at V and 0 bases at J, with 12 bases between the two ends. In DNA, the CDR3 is TGTGCCAGCAGCAGACACTTCTATAGCAATCAGCCCCAGCATTTT. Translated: CASSRHFYSNQPQHF. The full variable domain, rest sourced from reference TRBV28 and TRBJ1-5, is DVKVTQSSRYLVKRTGEKVFLECVQDMDHENMFWYRQDPGLGLRLIYFSYDVKMKEKGDIPEGYSVSREKKERFSLILESASTNQTSMYLCASSRHFYSNQPQHFGDGTRLSIL.